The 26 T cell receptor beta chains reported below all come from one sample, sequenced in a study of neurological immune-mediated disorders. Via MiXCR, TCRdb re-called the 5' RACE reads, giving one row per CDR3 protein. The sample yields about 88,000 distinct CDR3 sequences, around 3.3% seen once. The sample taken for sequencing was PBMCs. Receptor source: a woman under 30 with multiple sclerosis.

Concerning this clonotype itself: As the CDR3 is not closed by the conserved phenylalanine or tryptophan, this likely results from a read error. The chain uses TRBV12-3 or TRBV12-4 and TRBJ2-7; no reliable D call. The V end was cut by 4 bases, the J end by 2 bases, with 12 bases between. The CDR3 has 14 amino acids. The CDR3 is CASSSQVPPYEQYN. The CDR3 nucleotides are TGTGCCAGCAGTTCCCAGGTACCCCCCTACGAGCAGTACAAC.

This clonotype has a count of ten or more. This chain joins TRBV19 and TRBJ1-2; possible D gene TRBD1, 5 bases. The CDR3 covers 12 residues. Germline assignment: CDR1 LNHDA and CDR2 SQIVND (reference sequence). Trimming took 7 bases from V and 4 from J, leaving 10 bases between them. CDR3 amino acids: CASKVGPYGYTF. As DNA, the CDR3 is TGTGCCAGTAAGGTGGGGCCCTATGGCTACACCTTC.

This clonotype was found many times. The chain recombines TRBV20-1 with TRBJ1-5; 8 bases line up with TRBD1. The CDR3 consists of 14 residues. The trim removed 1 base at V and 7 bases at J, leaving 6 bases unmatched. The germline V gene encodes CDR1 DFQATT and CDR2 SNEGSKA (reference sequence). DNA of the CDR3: TGCAGTGCTAGAGGGACAGGGATCCGCCAGCCCCAGCATTTT. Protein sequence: CSARGTGIRQPQHF.

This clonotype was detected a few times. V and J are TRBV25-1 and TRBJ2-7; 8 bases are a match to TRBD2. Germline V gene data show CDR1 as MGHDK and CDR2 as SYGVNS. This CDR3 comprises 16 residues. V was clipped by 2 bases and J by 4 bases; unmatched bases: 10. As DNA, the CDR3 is TGTGCCAGCAGTGAAACGGCGGGAGGCCAGACTTACGAGCAGTACTTC. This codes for CASSETAGGQTYEQYF.

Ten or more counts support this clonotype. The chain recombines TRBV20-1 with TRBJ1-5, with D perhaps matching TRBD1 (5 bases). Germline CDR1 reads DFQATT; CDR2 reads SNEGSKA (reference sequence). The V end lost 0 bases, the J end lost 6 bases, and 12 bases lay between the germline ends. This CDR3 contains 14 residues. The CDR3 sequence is CSARDGTGGQPQHF. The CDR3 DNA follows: TGCAGTGCTAGAGATGGGACCGGGGGTCAGCCCCAGCATTTT.

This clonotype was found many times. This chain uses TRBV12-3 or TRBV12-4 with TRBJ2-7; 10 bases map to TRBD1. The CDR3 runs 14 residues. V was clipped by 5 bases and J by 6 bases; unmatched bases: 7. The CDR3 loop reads CASSGDRGLFEQYF. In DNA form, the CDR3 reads TGTGCCAGCAGTGGCGACAGGGGGCTGTTCGAGCAGTACTTC.

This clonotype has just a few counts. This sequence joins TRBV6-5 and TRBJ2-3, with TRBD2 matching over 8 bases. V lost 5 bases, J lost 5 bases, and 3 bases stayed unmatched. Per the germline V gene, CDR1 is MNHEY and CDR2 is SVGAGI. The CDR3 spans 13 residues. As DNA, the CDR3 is TGTGCCAGCAGTCGTACTAGCGGAGATACGCAGTATTTT. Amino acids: CASSRTSGDTQYF.

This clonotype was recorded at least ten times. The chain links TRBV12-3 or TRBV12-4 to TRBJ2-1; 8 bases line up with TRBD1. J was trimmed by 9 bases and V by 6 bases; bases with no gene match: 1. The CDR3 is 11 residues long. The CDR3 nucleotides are TGTGCCAGCAGCACAGGGGGTGAGCAGTTCTTC. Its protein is CASSTGGEQFF.

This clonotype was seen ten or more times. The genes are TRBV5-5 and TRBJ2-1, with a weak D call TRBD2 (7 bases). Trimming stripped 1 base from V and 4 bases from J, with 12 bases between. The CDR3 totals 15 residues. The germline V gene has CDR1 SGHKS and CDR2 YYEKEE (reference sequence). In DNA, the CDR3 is TGTGCCAGCAGCTTGAGCGGGACATTGTACAATGAGCAGTTCTTC. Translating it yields CASSLSGTLYNEQFF.

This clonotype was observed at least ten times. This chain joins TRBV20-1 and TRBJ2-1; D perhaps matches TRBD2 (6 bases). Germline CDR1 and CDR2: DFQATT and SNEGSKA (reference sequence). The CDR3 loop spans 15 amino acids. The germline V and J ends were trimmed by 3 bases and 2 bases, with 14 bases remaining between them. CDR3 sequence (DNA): TGCAGTGCTAGGATACCGGGAGCCACCTACAATGAGCAGTTCTTC. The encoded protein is CSARIPGATYNEQFF.

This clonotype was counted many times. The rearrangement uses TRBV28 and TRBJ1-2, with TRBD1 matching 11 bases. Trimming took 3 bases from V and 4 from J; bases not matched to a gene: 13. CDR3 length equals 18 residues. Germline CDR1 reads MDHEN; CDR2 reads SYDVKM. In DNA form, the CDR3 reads TGTGCCAGCAGTTTCTCTCACGGGACAGGGGGATTTGCCTATGGCTACACCTTC. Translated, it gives CASSFSHGTGGFAYGYTF.

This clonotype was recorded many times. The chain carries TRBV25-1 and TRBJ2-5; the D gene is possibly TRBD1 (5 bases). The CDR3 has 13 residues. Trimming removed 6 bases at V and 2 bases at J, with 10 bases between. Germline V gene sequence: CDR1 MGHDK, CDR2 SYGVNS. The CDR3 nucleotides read TGTGCCAGCAGGACAGCCTATCAAGAGACCCAGTACTTC. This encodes CASRTAYQETQYF.

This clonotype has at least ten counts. This chain's CDR3 is CASSPREGSLGNEQFF. Written as DNA, the CDR3 is TGTGCCAGCAGTCCCAGGGAGGGCTCCCTGGGGAATGAGCAGTTCTTC. The chain employs TRBV12-3 or TRBV12-4 and TRBJ2-1; 7 positions agree with TRBD2. Losses at the gene ends were 5 bases for V and 7 bases for J; bases not matched to a gene: 14. The CDR3 runs 16 residues.

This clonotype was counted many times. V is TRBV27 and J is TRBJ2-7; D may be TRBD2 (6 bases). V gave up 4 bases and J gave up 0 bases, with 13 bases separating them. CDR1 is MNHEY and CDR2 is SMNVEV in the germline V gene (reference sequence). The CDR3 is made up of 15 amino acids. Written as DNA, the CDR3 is TGTGCCAGCAGTTGGGACTTACCAAGCTCCTACGAGCAGTACTTC. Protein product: CASSWDLPSSYEQYF.

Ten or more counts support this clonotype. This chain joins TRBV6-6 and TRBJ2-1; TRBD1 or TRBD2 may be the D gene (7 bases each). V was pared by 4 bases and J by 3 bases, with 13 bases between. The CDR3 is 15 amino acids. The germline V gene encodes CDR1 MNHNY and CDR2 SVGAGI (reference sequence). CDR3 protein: CASSSQGGNYNEQFF. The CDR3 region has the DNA TGTGCCAGCAGTTCTCAGGGGGGGAACTACAATGAGCAGTTCTTC.

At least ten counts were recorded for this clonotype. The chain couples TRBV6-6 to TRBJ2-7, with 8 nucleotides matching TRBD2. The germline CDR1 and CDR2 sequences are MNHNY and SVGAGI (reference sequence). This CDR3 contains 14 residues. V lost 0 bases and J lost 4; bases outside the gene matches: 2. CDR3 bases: TGTGCCAGCAGTTACTCTGGACTAGCTTACGAGCAGTACTTC. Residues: CASSYSGLAYEQYF.

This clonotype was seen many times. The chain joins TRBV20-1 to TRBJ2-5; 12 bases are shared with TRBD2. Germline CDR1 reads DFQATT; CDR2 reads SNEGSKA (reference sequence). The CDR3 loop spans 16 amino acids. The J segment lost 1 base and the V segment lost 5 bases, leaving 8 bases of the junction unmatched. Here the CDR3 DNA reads TGCAGTGCTTCCCTAACTAGCGGGGGGACCCAAGAGACCCAGTACTTC. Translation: CSASLTSGGTQETQYF.

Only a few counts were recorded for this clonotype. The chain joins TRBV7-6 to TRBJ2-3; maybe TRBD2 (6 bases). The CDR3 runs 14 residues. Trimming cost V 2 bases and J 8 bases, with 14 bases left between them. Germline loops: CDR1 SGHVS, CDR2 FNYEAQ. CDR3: CASSLNFVGGTQYF. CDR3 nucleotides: TGTGCCAGCAGCTTAAATTTTGTGGGGGGTACGCAGTATTTT.

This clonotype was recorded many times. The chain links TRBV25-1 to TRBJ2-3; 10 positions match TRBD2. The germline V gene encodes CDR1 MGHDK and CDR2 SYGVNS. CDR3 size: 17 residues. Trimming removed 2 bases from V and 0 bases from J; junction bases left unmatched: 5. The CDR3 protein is CASSENQLAGSTDTQYF. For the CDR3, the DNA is TGTGCCAGCAGTGAAAACCAACTAGCGGGAAGCACAGATACGCAGTATTTT.

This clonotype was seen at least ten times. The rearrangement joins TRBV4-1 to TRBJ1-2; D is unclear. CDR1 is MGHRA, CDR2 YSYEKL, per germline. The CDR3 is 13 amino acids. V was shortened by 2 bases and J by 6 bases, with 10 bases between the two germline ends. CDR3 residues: CASSQSGVDGYTF. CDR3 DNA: TGCGCCAGCAGCCAATCCGGGGTAGATGGCTACACCTTC.

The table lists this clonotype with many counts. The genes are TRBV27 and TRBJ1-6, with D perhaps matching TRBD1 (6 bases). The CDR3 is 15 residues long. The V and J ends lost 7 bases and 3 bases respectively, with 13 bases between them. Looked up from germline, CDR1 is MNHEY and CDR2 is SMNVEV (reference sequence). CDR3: CASKHTGSYNSPLHF. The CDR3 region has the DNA TGTGCCAGCAAACACACAGGGAGCTATAATTCACCCCTCCACTTT.

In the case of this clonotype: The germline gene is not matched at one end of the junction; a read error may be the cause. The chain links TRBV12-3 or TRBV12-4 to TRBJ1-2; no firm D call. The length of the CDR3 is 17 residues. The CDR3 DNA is TGTGTCAGCAGCCTCACCGAGGCAGGCCCTCCTAACTATGGCTACACCTTC. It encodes CVSSLTEAGPPNYGYTF.

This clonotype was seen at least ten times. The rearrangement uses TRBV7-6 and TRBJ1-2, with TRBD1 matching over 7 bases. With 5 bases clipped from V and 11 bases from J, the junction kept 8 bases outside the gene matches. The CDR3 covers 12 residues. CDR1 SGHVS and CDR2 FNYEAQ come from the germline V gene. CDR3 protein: CASSVDRAPYTF. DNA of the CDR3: TGTGCCAGCAGCGTCGACAGGGCCCCTTACACCTTC.

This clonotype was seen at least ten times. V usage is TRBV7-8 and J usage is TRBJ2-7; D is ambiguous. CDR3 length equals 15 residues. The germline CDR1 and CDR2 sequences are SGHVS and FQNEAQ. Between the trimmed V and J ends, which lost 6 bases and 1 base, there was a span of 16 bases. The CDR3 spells CASSEMGLTSYEQYF. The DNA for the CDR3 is TGTGCCAGCAGTGAAATGGGATTAACGTCCTACGAGCAGTACTTC.

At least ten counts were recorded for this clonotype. The CDR3 is CSARDDAAGGGNEQFF. CDR3 in DNA: TGCAGTGCTAGAGACGATGCGGCGGGAGGAGGCAATGAGCAGTTCTTC. V is TRBV20-1 and J is TRBJ2-1; 8 nucleotides line up with TRBD2. CDR3 length: 16 residues. With V trimmed by 0 bases and J by 6 bases, 10 bases remained unmatched. The germline V gene encodes CDR1 DFQATT and CDR2 SNEGSKA (reference sequence).

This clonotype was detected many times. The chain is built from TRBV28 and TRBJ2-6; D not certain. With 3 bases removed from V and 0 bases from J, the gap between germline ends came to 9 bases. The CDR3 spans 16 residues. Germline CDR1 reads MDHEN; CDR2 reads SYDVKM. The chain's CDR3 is CASSLAEISGANVLTF. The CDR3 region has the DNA TGTGCCAGCAGTTTGGCCGAGATCTCTGGGGCCAACGTCCTGACTTTC.